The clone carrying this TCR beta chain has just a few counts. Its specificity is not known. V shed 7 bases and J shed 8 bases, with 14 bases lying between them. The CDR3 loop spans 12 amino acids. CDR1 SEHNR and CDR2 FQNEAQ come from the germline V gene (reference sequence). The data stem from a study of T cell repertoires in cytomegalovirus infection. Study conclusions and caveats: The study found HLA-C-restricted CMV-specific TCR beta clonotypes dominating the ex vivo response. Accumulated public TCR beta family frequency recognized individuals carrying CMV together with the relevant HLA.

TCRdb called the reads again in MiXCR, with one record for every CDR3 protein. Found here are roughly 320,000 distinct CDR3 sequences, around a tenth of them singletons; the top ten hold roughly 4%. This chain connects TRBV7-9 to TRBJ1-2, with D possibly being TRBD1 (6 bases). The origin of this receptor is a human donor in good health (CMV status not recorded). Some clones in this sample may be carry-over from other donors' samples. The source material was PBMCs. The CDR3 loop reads CASIPPGEGYTF. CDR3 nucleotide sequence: TGTGCCAGCATCCCCCCAGGGGAAGGCTACACCTTC.